This T cell receptor (beta chain) was captured in a study of T cell responses to AZD1222 COVID-19 vaccine. Study-level points and caveats: Spike-wide vaccine-associated CD4 TCRs dominated at 160-218 and 743-854. Sampling captured repertoires only after the peak T cell response. Reportedly, close to half of spike-specific TCRs are directed against unmutated variant regions. Spike-specific TCR breadth and depth rose after two AZD1222 doses.

The assay was immunoSEQ multiplex PCR, and TCRdb's table has in-frame clones only and misses some. This sample carries tens of thousands of clones, approximately 90% of them seen once, and the ten largest clones take 5.2%. This CDR3 is built from 14 residues. Germline values: CDR1 LNHNV, CDR2 YYDKDF (reference sequence). V lost 0 bases, J lost 1 base, and 6 bases lay in between. Comments on this clone: What it binds is unknown. At the DNA level, this CDR3 is encoded by other sequences in the same sample as well.

The gene calls are TRBV15 and TRBJ1-1, with D unclear. The TCR was taken from an adult in good health. The specimen comprised peripheral blood, sampled on day 0 of MenACWY control vaccination. As DNA, the CDR3 is TGTGCCACCAGCAGAGATCGTGGGAACACTGAAGCTTTCTTT. Translation gives CATSRDRGNTEAFF.